Each of the 15 T cell receptor beta chains below was sequenced from the same sample in a study of T cells in Graves' hyperthyroidism and ophthalmopathy. The TCR beta CDR3 regions underwent amplification using RNA transcripts as the source. Researchers ran a first-round RT-PCR on the TCR CDR3 using the HTBI primer set. TCRdb independently ran MiXCR on the multiplex PCR reads; one entry per CDR3 protein. This table has 600,000 or so distinct CDR3 sequences, roughly 15% appearing once. Source material: blood. Every receptor here comes from a woman aged 50 to 60 with Graves' ophthalmopathy.

This clonotype has ten or more counts. CDR3 bases: TGTGCCAGCAGCTTAGCGCTCGGGCGCACAGATACGCAGTATTTT. It yields the protein CASSLALGRTDTQYF. This rearrangement joins TRBV7-6 to TRBJ2-3; no reliable D call. The CDR3 covers 15 residues. The ends were cut back, 0 bases at V and 1 base at J, with 8 bases in the middle. Germline assignment: CDR1 SGHVS and CDR2 FNYEAQ.

This clonotype was observed at least ten times. The J gene is TRBJ2-2, the V gene TRBV7-2; 7 positions agree with TRBD2. The CDR3 has 15 residues. V gave up 4 bases and J gave up 0 bases; unmatched junction bases: 2. Germline V lookup: CDR1 SGHTA, CDR2 FQGNSA. This chain's CDR3 is CASSSSGSNTGELFF. DNA for the CDR3: TGTGCCAGCAGCTCTAGCGGATCGAACACCGGGGAGCTGTTTTTT. The full variable domain, rest sourced from reference TRBV7-2 and TRBJ2-2, is GAGVSQSPSNKVTEKGKDVELRCDPISGHTALYWYRQSLGQGLEFLIYFQGNSAPDKSGLPSDRFSAERTGGSVSTLTIQRTQQEDSAVYLCASSSSGSNTGELFFGEGSRLTVL.

There are many counts of this clonotype. V is TRBV20-1 and J is TRBJ2-3; D possibly corresponds to TRBD2 (6 bases). Between the trimmed V and J ends, which lost 3 bases and 2 bases, there was a span of 15 bases. CDR1 DFQATT and CDR2 SNEGSKA come from the germline V gene (reference sequence). This CDR3 spans 15 amino acids. This CDR3 is CSARRGRPTTDTQYF. CDR3 DNA: TGCAGTGCTAGGCGGGGCAGGCCTACCACAGATACGCAGTATTTT.

In this sample, this clonotype turned up many times. The junction and the germline gene differ at one end; a read error may be behind it. This chain uses TRBV5-1 with TRBJ2-5, with 13 positions matching TRBD2. Germline V CDR1 and CDR2: SGHRS, YFSETQ. The CDR3 covers 15 residues. This chain's CDR3 is CASSPGLAGEETQYF. CDR3 in DNA: TGTGCCAGCAGCCCCGGACTAGCGGGGGAAGAGACCCAGTACTTC. The whole variable domain, remainder taken from reference TRBV5-1 and TRBJ2-5, is KAGVTQTPRYLIKTRGQQVTLSCSPISGHRSVSWYQQTPGQGLQFLFEYFSETQRNKGNFPGRFSGRQFSNSRSEMNVSTLELGDSALYLCASSPGLAGEETQYFGPGTRLLVL.

This clonotype was seen a handful of times. The CDR3 is CASSRGTDTGELFF. The DNA for the CDR3 is TGTGCCAGTAGTCGGGGGACCGACACCGGGGAGCTGTTTTTT. V usage is TRBV19 and J usage is TRBJ2-2; D is possibly TRBD2 (6 bases). Germline loops: CDR1 LNHDA, CDR2 SQIVND (reference sequence). This CDR3 is built from 14 residues. V was clipped by 5 bases and J by 3 bases, with 10 bases between them. The full variable domain, in which reference TRBV19 and TRBJ2-2 provide the parts outside the CDR3, is DGGITQSPKYLFRKEGQNVTLSCEQNLNHDAMYWYRQDPGQGLRLIYYSQIVNDFQKGDIAEGYSVSREKKESFPLTVTSAQKNPTAFYLCASSRGTDTGELFFGEGSRLTVL.

This clonotype was counted many times. The chain joins TRBV20-1 to TRBJ2-3; D gene unclear. The CDR3 is 15 residues long. Germline loops: CDR1 DFQATT, CDR2 SNEGSKA (reference sequence). Trimming cost V 0 bases and J 2 bases, with 12 bases left between them. Here the CDR3 reads CSARDFAINTDTQYF. In nucleotides, the CDR3 is TGCAGTGCTAGAGACTTTGCAATAAACACAGATACGCAGTATTTT.

The CDR3 sequence: CAWSKAGPGTQYF. The CDR3 DNA follows: TGTGCCTGGAGTAAGGCGGGCCCAGGTACGCAGTATTTT. The rearrangement joins TRBV30 to TRBJ2-3; possible D gene TRBD2, 5 bases. The CDR3 runs 13 residues. The V gene lost 2 bases and the J gene lost 8 bases, with 14 bases spanning the gap. From germline, CDR1 is GTSNPN and CDR2 SVGIG (reference sequence).

This clonotype was recorded at least ten times. The V call is TRBV11-3, the J call TRBJ1-2, with 8 nucleotides matching TRBD1. The CDR3 loop spans 13 amino acids. Germline CDR1 and CDR2: SGHNT and YENEEA. V was pared by 6 bases and J by 7 bases, with 7 bases of the junction left unmatched. The CDR3, as DNA: TGTGCCAGCAGTCCGTCAGGGGGCCTTGGCTACACCTTC. This codes for CASSPSGGLGYTF.

This clonotype was recorded at least ten times. V usage is TRBV6-2 or TRBV6-3 and J usage is TRBJ2-7, with 9 bases matching TRBD2. The CDR3 has 13 amino acids. Germline V gives CDR1 MNHEY, CDR2 SVGEGT. The J segment lost 5 bases and the V segment lost 5 bases, leaving 4 bases of the junction unmatched. DNA for the CDR3: TGTGCCAGCAGTAACGCGGGAGGGGACGAGCAGTACTTC. Translating it yields CASSNAGGDEQYF.

This clonotype has only a few counts. The V and J genes are TRBV28 and TRBJ1-5; no reliable D call. Between the trimmed V and J ends, which lost 1 base and 7 bases, there was a span of 8 bases. The germline gives CDR1 MDHEN, CDR2 SYDVKM. CDR3 length: 13 residues. This CDR3 reads CASSLLGSQPQHF. The CDR3 DNA reads TGTGCCAGCAGTTTATTGGGTTCCCAGCCCCAGCATTTT.

At least ten counts were recorded for this clonotype. Here the CDR3 DNA reads TGTGCCAGCAGCATAGGGGACAGATTTCCTGAAAAACTGTTTTTT. It codes for CASSIGDRFPEKLFF. The J gene is TRBJ1-4, the V gene TRBV7-2; 7 nucleotides align to TRBD1. The CDR3 runs 15 residues. Trimming took 5 bases from V and 7 from J; bases not matched to a gene: 10. The germline V gene encodes CDR1 SGHTA and CDR2 FQGNSA.

V gene TRBV20-1 combines with J gene TRBJ2-7; 8 bases map to TRBD2. The J segment lost 3 bases and the V segment lost 5 bases, leaving 6 bases of the junction unmatched. The CDR3 loop spans 13 amino acids. CDR1 and CDR2 from the germline V gene are DFQATT and SNEGSKA (reference sequence). The CDR3 coding sequence is TGCAGTGCTTTGACTAGCGCCGGCTACGAGCAGTACTTC. Residues: CSALTSAGYEQYF.

The table lists this clonotype with many counts. This chain connects TRBV11-2 to TRBJ2-2, with D perhaps matching TRBD1 (5 bases). The CDR3 loop spans 14 amino acids. Germline CDR1 reads SGHAT; CDR2 reads FQNNGV. Trimming took off 7 bases at V and 1 base at J, with 10 bases between the two ends. CDR3 in amino acids: CASIRTWNTGELFF. In nucleotides, the CDR3 is TGTGCCAGCATCCGGACATGGAACACCGGGGAGCTGTTTTTT.

This clonotype was recorded at least ten times. The rearrangement uses TRBV7-9 and TRBJ1-5, with D unresolved. CDR3 length: 13 amino acids. The V end was cut by 2 bases, the J end by 4 bases, with 6 bases between. From germline, CDR1 is SEHNR and CDR2 FQNEAQ (reference sequence). CDR3 loop: CASSLQPNQPQHF. Written as DNA, the CDR3 is TGTGCCAGCAGCTTACAGCCGAATCAGCCCCAGCATTTT.

This clonotype was counted a few times. The rearrangement joins TRBV29-1 to TRBJ2-4, with 7 bases aligning to TRBD1. The CDR3 totals 15 residues. Germline loops: CDR1 SQVTM, CDR2 ANQGSEA. Trimming removed 7 bases from V and 8 bases from J; junction bases left unmatched: 17. CDR3 DNA: TGCAGCGCCCGTGGACAGGATTCAGGGGTGGACATTCAGTACTTC. Amino acids: CSARGQDSGVDIQYF. The full variable domain, with the rest looked up from reference TRBV29-1 and TRBJ2-4, is SAVISQKPSRDICQRGTSLTIQCQVDSQVTMMFWYRQQPGQSLTLIATANQGSEATYESGFVIDKFPISRPNLTFSTLTVSNMSPEDSSIYLCSARGQDSGVDIQYFGAGTRLSVL.